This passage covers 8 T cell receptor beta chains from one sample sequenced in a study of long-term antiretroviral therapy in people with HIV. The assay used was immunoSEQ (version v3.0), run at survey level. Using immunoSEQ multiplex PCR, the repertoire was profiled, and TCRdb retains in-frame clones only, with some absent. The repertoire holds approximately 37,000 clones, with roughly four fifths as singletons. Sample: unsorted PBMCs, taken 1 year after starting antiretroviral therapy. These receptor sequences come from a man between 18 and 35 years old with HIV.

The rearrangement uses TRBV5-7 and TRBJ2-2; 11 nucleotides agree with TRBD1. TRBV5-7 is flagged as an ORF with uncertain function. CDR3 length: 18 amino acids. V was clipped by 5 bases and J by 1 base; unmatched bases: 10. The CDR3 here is CASRQGQGGSLNTGELFF. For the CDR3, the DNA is TGTGCCAGCAGGCAGGGACAGGGGGGGAGTTTGAACACCGGGGAGCTGTTTTTT.

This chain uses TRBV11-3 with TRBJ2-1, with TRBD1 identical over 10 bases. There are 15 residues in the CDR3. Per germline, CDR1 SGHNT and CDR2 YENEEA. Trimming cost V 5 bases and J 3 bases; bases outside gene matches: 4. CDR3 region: CASSHRDRGYNEQFF. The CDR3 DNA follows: TGTGCCAGCAGCCACCGGGACAGGGGCTACAATGAGCAGTTCTTC.

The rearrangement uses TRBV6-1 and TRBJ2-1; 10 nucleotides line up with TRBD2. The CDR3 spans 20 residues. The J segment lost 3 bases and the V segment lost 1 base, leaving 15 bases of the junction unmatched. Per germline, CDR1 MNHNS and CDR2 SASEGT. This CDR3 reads CASSEVPPERGGPLYNEQFF. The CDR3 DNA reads TGTGCCAGCAGTGAAGTCCCCCCCGAGCGGGGGGGCCCTCTCTACAATGAGCAGTTCTTC.

In DNA form, the CDR3 reads TGTGCCAGCAGTTTAAATGGCGCCATAGAGCAGTACTTC. It specifies CASSLNGAIEQYF. The chain joins TRBV27 to TRBJ2-7; D is unclear. The CDR3 covers 13 residues. Germline CDR1 MNHEY, CDR2 SMNVEV (reference sequence). V lost 2 bases, J lost 7 bases, and 12 bases lay in between.

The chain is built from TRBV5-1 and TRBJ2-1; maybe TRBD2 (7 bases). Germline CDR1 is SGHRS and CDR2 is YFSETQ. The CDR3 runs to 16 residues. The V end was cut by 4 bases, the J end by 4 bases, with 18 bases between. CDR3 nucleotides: TGCGCCAGCAGCCTTGAGGCGGGGGCGCGGTACAATGAGCAGTTCTTC. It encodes CASSLEAGARYNEQFF.

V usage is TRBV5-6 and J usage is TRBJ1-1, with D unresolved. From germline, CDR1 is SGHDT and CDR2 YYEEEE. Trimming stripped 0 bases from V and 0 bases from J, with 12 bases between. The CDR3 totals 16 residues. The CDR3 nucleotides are TGTGCCAGCAGCTTGGCGTCAGATGTTGTGAACACTGAAGCTTTCTTT. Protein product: CASSLASDVVNTEAFF.

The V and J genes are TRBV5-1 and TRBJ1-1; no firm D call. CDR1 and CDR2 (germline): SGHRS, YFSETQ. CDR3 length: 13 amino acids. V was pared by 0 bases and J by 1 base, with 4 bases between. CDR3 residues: CASSLAANTEAFF. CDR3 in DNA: TGCGCCAGCAGCTTGGCCGCGAACACTGAAGCTTTCTTT.

CDR3 sequence (DNA): TGTGCCAGCAGTGAGGGGGGTAGGACTGAAGCTTTCTTT. As protein: CASSEGGRTEAFF. V is TRBV25-1 and J is TRBJ1-1; possibly TRBD1 for D (5 bases). The CDR3 has 13 amino acids. Germline CDR1 MGHDK, CDR2 SYGVNS. Trimming shortened V by 3 bases and J by 5 bases, and 10 bases separated the two germline ends.